The text below deals with one T cell receptor beta chain. This table comes from immunoSEQ multiplex PCR, and its TCRdb copy is limited to in-frame clones, with some not included. The sample has 150,000 or so clones, 82% seen once. CDR3 length: 15 residues. V was trimmed by 2 bases and J by 2 bases, leaving 12 bases between them. Germline V gives CDR1 MNHNS, CDR2 SASEGT. The data were obtained in a study of T cell responses to AZD1222 COVID-19 vaccine. The sample in question was peripheral blood, obtained on day 0 of MenACWY control vaccination. The clonotype was recovered from an adult in good health. The chain is built from TRBV6-1 and TRBJ1-1; possibly TRBD1 for D (6 bases). The CDR3 loop is CASSEQQGYNTEAFF. CDR3 in DNA: TGTGCCAGCAGTGAACAACAGGGTTACAACACTGAAGCTTTCTTT.